A selection of T cell receptor beta chains follows, all from one sample in a study of blood T cell repertoires in COVID-19. Clones were read by immunoSEQ multiplex PCR, and TCRdb kept only the in-frame ones, dropping some. In the table there are tens of thousands of clones, 75% to 85% of which are singletons. The sample comprised peripheral blood. The receptors originated from a woman over 75 with acute or convalescent COVID-19. Both conserved end residues are part of each CDR3. Fields, in order: clone size, J gene, D gene, V gene, CDR3 DNA, CDR3 protein. The D gene is left open where the match is weak. Not every row has a clone size; where given, it reads once, few, many or a size class.

clone size: few
J gene: TRBJ2-7
D gene: TRBD2
V gene: TRBV14
CDR3 DNA: TGTGCCAGCAGCCAAGATATCAAACCCTGGCGGGAGTTAAGTTTAGAGTTGGCCTACGAGCAGTACTTC
CDR3 protein: CASSQDIKPWRELSLELAYEQYF

clone size: NA
J gene: TRBJ1-1
D gene: NA
V gene: TRBV18
CDR3 DNA: TGTGCCAGCTCACCATGGGACATATCATGGAGCACTGAAGCTTTCTTT
CDR3 protein: CASSPWDISWSTEAFF

clone size: NA
J gene: TRBJ2-7
D gene: NA
V gene: TRBV28
CDR3 DNA: TGTGCCAGCAGGCAAACCGGGACAAACTACGAGCAGTACTTC
CDR3 protein: CASRQTGTNYEQYF

clone size: NA
J gene: TRBJ1-2
D gene: NA
V gene: TRBV29-1
CDR3 DNA: TGCAGCCTCCGGGAGGGGGGTGGCTATGGCTACACCTTC
CDR3 protein: CSLREGGGYGYTF

clone size: NA
J gene: TRBJ1-4
D gene: NA
V gene: TRBV12-2
CDR3 DNA: TGTGCAAGTCGCCGGACAGGGGGCCCAAATGAAAAACTGTTTTTT
CDR3 protein: CASRRTGGPNEKLFF

clone size: NA
J gene: TRBJ1-6
D gene: TRBD1
V gene: TRBV25-1
CDR3 DNA: TGTGCCAGCGGAAGGACAGGGATTAGTAATTCACCCCTCCACTTT
CDR3 protein: CASGRTGISNSPLHF

clone size: NA
J gene: TRBJ2-1
D gene: TRBD1
V gene: TRBV7-2
CDR3 DNA: TGTGCCAGCAGCTCTCGACAGGGGGTGTATGAGCAGTTCTTC
CDR3 protein: CASSSRQGVYEQFF

clone size: NA
J gene: TRBJ1-3
D gene: NA
V gene: TRBV12-3/TRBV12-4
CDR3 DNA: TGTGCCAGCAGTTACGGCTCTGGAAACACCATATATTTT
CDR3 protein: CASSYGSGNTIYF

clone size: NA
J gene: TRBJ1-3
D gene: NA
V gene: TRBV16
CDR3 DNA: TGTGCCAGCAGCCAATCCAGGGTTACAACTGGAAACACCATATATTTT
CDR3 protein: CASSQSRVTTGNTIYF

clone size: few
J gene: TRBJ2-5
D gene: TRBD2
V gene: TRBV5-4
CDR3 DNA: TGTGCCAGCAGCTCTTGGTTGACTAGCGGGAGGGCTGCAGGTCAAGAGACCCAGTACTTC
CDR3 protein: CASSSWLTSGRAAGQETQYF

clone size: NA
J gene: TRBJ2-7
D gene: TRBD2
V gene: TRBV7-2
CDR3 DNA: TGTGCCAGCAGACCTGGGACTAGCGGCTACGAGCAGTACTTC
CDR3 protein: CASRPGTSGYEQYF

clone size: NA
J gene: TRBJ2-3
D gene: TRBD2
V gene: TRBV7-2
CDR3 DNA: TGTGCCAGCAGCATAACCGGGACTAGCGGGGGTTATACGCAGTATTTT
CDR3 protein: CASSITGTSGGYTQYF

clone size: NA
J gene: TRBJ2-1
D gene: NA
V gene: TRBV7-2
CDR3 DNA: TGTGCCAGCAGCTTAGGGTATAGGAGCAATGAGCAGTTCTTC
CDR3 protein: CASSLGYRSNEQFF

clone size: NA
J gene: TRBJ2-5
D gene: TRBD2
V gene: TRBV5-4
CDR3 DNA: TGTGCCAGCAGCTTGGGACTAGCGAGTCAACAAGAGACCCAGTACTTC
CDR3 protein: CASSLGLASQQETQYF

clone size: NA
J gene: TRBJ2-3
D gene: TRBD2
V gene: TRBV5-1
CDR3 DNA: TGCGCCAGCAGCTACCTGAATAGCGGGATGGATACGCAGTATTTT
CDR3 protein: CASSYLNSGMDTQYF

clone size: few
J gene: TRBJ2-3
D gene: NA
V gene: TRBV4-1
CDR3 DNA: TGCGCCAGCAGCCCCTCCCTGCGGGGGCGACGCACAGATACGCAGTATTTT
CDR3 protein: CASSPSLRGRRTDTQYF

clone size: NA
J gene: TRBJ1-4
D gene: TRBD1
V gene: TRBV29-1
CDR3 DNA: TGCAGCGTTGAACAGGGGGCCCGAAGCCGAGGGCTGTTTTTT
CDR3 protein: CSVEQGARSRGLFF

clone size: once
J gene: TRBJ1-2
D gene: TRBD1
V gene: TRBV20-1
CDR3 DNA: TGCAGTGCTAGGGACAGGGGTGGCTACACCTTC
CDR3 protein: CSARDRGGYTF

clone size: once
J gene: TRBJ2-1
D gene: TRBD2
V gene: TRBV9
CDR3 DNA: TGTGCCAGCAGCCGGAGCGGGGGTCCATACAATGAGCAGTTCTTC
CDR3 protein: CASSRSGGPYNEQFF

clone size: NA
J gene: TRBJ2-3
D gene: NA
V gene: TRBV2
CDR3 DNA: TGTGCCAGCACTGGGGCCAATACGCAGTATTTT
CDR3 protein: CASTGANTQYF

clone size: NA
J gene: TRBJ2-3
D gene: TRBD2
V gene: TRBV5-5
CDR3 DNA: TGTGCCAGCAGCTTGCGGGAGGGTAGCACAGATACGCAGTATTTT
CDR3 protein: CASSLREGSTDTQYF

clone size: NA
J gene: TRBJ1-1
D gene: NA
V gene: TRBV2
CDR3 DNA: TGTGCCAGCAGTGAGGGGGCCAACACTGAAGCTTTCTTT
CDR3 protein: CASSEGANTEAFF

clone size: NA
J gene: TRBJ2-7
D gene: TRBD1
V gene: TRBV6-5
CDR3 DNA: TGTGCCAGCGAGGACAGGGAGGTCCACGAGCAGTACTTC
CDR3 protein: CASEDREVHEQYF

clone size: once
J gene: TRBJ2-3
D gene: TRBD1
V gene: TRBV5-6
CDR3 DNA: TGTGCCAGCAGACCGGACAGGAACACAGATACGCAGTATTTT
CDR3 protein: CASRPDRNTDTQYF

clone size: NA
J gene: TRBJ2-3
D gene: TRBD2
V gene: TRBV6-5
CDR3 DNA: TGTGCCAGCAGAGGACTAGCGGGAAACACAGATACGCAGTATTTT
CDR3 protein: CASRGLAGNTDTQYF

clone size: NA
J gene: TRBJ1-1
D gene: NA
V gene: TRBV2
CDR3 DNA: TGTGCCAGCAGTGAAGCGCTTCCGGGTAACACTGAAGCTTTCTTT
CDR3 protein: CASSEALPGNTEAFF

clone size: NA
J gene: TRBJ2-1
D gene: TRBD2
V gene: TRBV3-1/TRBV3-2
CDR3 DNA: TGTGCCAGCAGCCAAGCCCTCACTAGCGGGAGTAGTAATGAGCAGTTCTTC
CDR3 protein: CASSQALTSGSSNEQFF

clone size: NA
J gene: TRBJ1-6
D gene: NA
V gene: TRBV3-1/TRBV3-2
CDR3 DNA: TGTGCCAGCAGCCAAGATCACCATCCTATTTATAATTCACCCCTCCACTTT
CDR3 protein: CASSQDHHPIYNSPLHF

clone size: NA
J gene: TRBJ2-1
D gene: NA
V gene: TRBV2
CDR3 DNA: TGTGCCAGCAGGACGACATACAATGAGCAGTTCTTC
CDR3 protein: CASRTTYNEQFF

clone size: NA
J gene: TRBJ2-1
D gene: TRBD2
V gene: TRBV6-5
CDR3 DNA: TGTGCCAGCAGGACCGGGACTAGCGAACAACGGATGTTCTTC
CDR3 protein: CASRTGTSEQRMFF

clone size: NA
J gene: TRBJ2-2
D gene: NA
V gene: TRBV5-1
CDR3 DNA: TGCGCCAGCAGCCGAATGGGGGCAGACACCGGGGAGCTGTTTTTT
CDR3 protein: CASSRMGADTGELFF

clone size: many
J gene: TRBJ1-1
D gene: NA
V gene: TRBV14
CDR3 DNA: TGTGCCAGCAGCCCACCGGGGATGAACACTGAAGCTTTCTTT
CDR3 protein: CASSPPGMNTEAFF

clone size: large
J gene: TRBJ2-5
D gene: TRBD2
V gene: TRBV7-2
CDR3 DNA: TGTGCCAGCAGGTGGACTAGCGGGAGACAAGAGACCCAGTACTTC
CDR3 protein: CASRWTSGRQETQYF

clone size: NA
J gene: TRBJ1-2
D gene: TRBD1
V gene: TRBV9
CDR3 DNA: TGTGCCAGCAGCGTTAGCGGGACAGGGGATGCCTATGGCTACACCTTC
CDR3 protein: CASSVSGTGDAYGYTF

clone size: NA
J gene: TRBJ2-7
D gene: NA
V gene: TRBV6-5
CDR3 DNA: TGTGCCAGCAGTTACTCGTACAGGGAGTCCTACGAGCAGTACTTC
CDR3 protein: CASSYSYRESYEQYF

clone size: NA
J gene: TRBJ1-2
D gene: NA
V gene: TRBV6-2/TRBV6-3
CDR3 DNA: TGTGCCAGCAGTTACCACTCGTCCCCCTCTAACTATGGCTACACCTTC
CDR3 protein: CASSYHSSPSNYGYTF

clone size: NA
J gene: TRBJ1-3
D gene: NA
V gene: TRBV5-1
CDR3 DNA: TGCGCCAGCAGCTTGGGGGCAGGCCCCTCTGGAAACACCATATATTTT
CDR3 protein: CASSLGAGPSGNTIYF

clone size: few
J gene: TRBJ1-6
D gene: NA
V gene: TRBV12-5
CDR3 DNA: TGTGCTAGTGGTTTGGATACTCGACCCCTCCACTTT
CDR3 protein: CASGLDTRPLHF

clone size: NA
J gene: TRBJ2-2
D gene: NA
V gene: TRBV7-2
CDR3 DNA: TGTGCCAGCTCAAAGGGGGTATACACCGGGGAGCTGTTTTTT
CDR3 protein: CASSKGVYTGELFF

clone size: NA
J gene: TRBJ1-6
D gene: NA
V gene: TRBV6-5
CDR3 DNA: TGTGCCAGCACCCGGGGTGGGTTCTATAATTCACCCCTCCACTTT
CDR3 protein: CASTRGGFYNSPLHF

clone size: once
J gene: TRBJ1-1
D gene: NA
V gene: TRBV7-8
CDR3 DNA: TGTGCCAGCAGCTTAATTCAGGGGCTAGGGAACACTGAAGCTTTCTTT
CDR3 protein: CASSLIQGLGNTEAFF

clone size: NA
J gene: TRBJ2-1
D gene: NA
V gene: TRBV19
CDR3 DNA: TGTGCCAGTAGTTATGCGACAGGTCCCCGCCGACGGGGCAGTTACAATGAGCAGTTCTTC
CDR3 protein: CASSYATGPRRRGSYNEQFF

clone size: NA
J gene: TRBJ1-2
D gene: TRBD1
V gene: TRBV14
CDR3 DNA: TGTGCCAGCAGCCGGTATAGGGGACAGGGGCATGGCTACACCTTC
CDR3 protein: CASSRYRGQGHGYTF

clone size: once
J gene: TRBJ2-6
D gene: NA
V gene: TRBV5-1
CDR3 DNA: TGCGCCAGCAGCTTGGGGCCTGCCACCGGGGCCAACGTCCTGACTTTC
CDR3 protein: CASSLGPATGANVLTF

clone size: NA
J gene: TRBJ2-5
D gene: NA
V gene: TRBV3-1/TRBV3-2
CDR3 DNA: TGTGCCAGCAGCCAACCCCTTATAGCGTTCCAAGAGACCCAGTACTTC
CDR3 protein: CASSQPLIAFQETQYF

clone size: NA
J gene: TRBJ2-2
D gene: TRBD1
V gene: TRBV11-2
CDR3 DNA: TGTGCCAGCAGCTCCGTTACAGGGGGCTCGAACGGGGAGCTGTTTTTT
CDR3 protein: CASSSVTGGSNGELFF

clone size: NA
J gene: TRBJ1-4
D gene: NA
V gene: TRBV6-5
CDR3 DNA: TGTGCCAGCAGCACGACCTCGGTGGAGTATGAAAAACTGTTTTTT
CDR3 protein: CASSTTSVEYEKLFF

clone size: NA
J gene: TRBJ1-5
D gene: TRBD1
V gene: TRBV5-1
CDR3 DNA: TGCGCCAGCAGCTCCGGACAGGGCACTCAGCCCCAGCATTTT
CDR3 protein: CASSSGQGTQPQHF

clone size: NA
J gene: TRBJ1-2
D gene: NA
V gene: TRBV7-3
CDR3 DNA: TGTGCCAGCAGCCCAGGGCCCCAAGGCTATGGCTACACCTTC
CDR3 protein: CASSPGPQGYGYTF

clone size: NA
J gene: TRBJ2-2
D gene: NA
V gene: TRBV30
CDR3 DNA: TGTGCCTGGACTAACACCGGGGAGCTGTTTTTT
CDR3 protein: CAWTNTGELFF

clone size: few
J gene: TRBJ2-3
D gene: NA
V gene: TRBV2
CDR3 DNA: TGTGCCAGCTCCGAACAGGGCCCCCACACAGATACGCAGTATTTT
CDR3 protein: CASSEQGPHTDTQYF

clone size: NA
J gene: TRBJ2-2
D gene: NA
V gene: TRBV7-7
CDR3 DNA: TGTGCCAGCAGCCAATCCCCTACGCCGAACACCGGGGAGCTGTTTTTT
CDR3 protein: CASSQSPTPNTGELFF

clone size: once
J gene: TRBJ2-3
D gene: NA
V gene: TRBV19
CDR3 DNA: TGTGCCAGTAGTATACGTAAGCAGGTGCGCGCAGATACGCAGTATTTT
CDR3 protein: CASSIRKQVRADTQYF